What follows are 32 T cell receptor beta chains derived from one specimen sequenced in a study of T cells after yellow fever vaccination. TCRdb used MiXCR to reprocess the 5' RACE reads, holding one entry per CDR3 protein. The sample lists fewer than 100,000 distinct CDR3 sequences, about 6% occurring once. This specimen was CD8+ T cells sorted from PBMCs, taken 10 days after the yellow fever booster vaccination. The receptors were sampled from a man in his late teens or twenties who received the YFV17D yellow fever vaccine.

The chain joins TRBV29-1 to TRBJ2-7; possibly TRBD2 for D (5 bases). The CDR3 is 15 amino acids. The V end was cut by 0 bases, the J end by 6 bases, with 18 bases between. Germline-derived CDR1 and CDR2 are SQVTM and ANQGSEA. For the CDR3, the DNA is TGCAGCGTTGAAGATGGTTTACAAGCGGTAGGCGAGCAGTACTTC. Its translation is CSVEDGLQAVGEQYF.

There are a few counts of this clonotype. V is TRBV10-3 and J is TRBJ2-5; D is possibly TRBD2 (6 bases). Germline CDR1 ENHRY, CDR2 SYGVKD. V shed 2 bases and J shed 1 base, with 20 bases lying between them. CDR3 length: 18 residues. The CDR3 sequence is CAISERDSPGGLQETQYF. CDR3 nucleotides: TGTGCCATCAGTGAGCGCGACTCTCCCGGGGGACTCCAAGAGACCCAGTACTTC.

V gene TRBV7-2 combines with J gene TRBJ1-1; D remains unclear. Germline CDR1 SGHTA, CDR2 FQGNSA. The CDR3 loop spans 17 amino acids. V was cut by 0 bases and J by 4 bases, with 18 bases left in between. The CDR3 region is CASSLAPGKERFTEAFF. CDR3 DNA: TGTGCCAGCAGCTTAGCCCCAGGCAAGGAGCGGTTCACTGAAGCTTTCTTT.

The gene calls are TRBV6-6 and TRBJ1-4; weak D call: TRBD1 (5 bases). Germline V gene data show CDR1 as MNHNY and CDR2 as SVGAGI (reference sequence). CDR3 length equals 15 residues. Trimming took off 10 bases at V and 4 bases at J, with 19 bases between the two ends. The CDR3: CAISGGGGLNEKLFF. CDR3 sequence (DNA): TGTGCCATCTCAGGCGGGGGAGGGCTTAATGAAAAACTGTTTTTT.

This clonotype appeared a few times. The chain joins TRBV27 to TRBJ2-1, with 8 positions matching TRBD1. The CDR3 runs 16 residues. The V and J ends lost 5 bases and 6 bases, in that order; junction bases with no gene match: 12. Germline lookup yields CDR1 MNHEY and CDR2 SMNVEV (reference sequence). The DNA of the CDR3 is TGTGCCAGCAGTGCCCTGGACAGGGCTTTTAGCAATGAGCAGTTCTTC. Residues: CASSALDRAFSNEQFF.

The sample holds a few counts of this clonotype. The chain joins TRBV7-8 to TRBJ2-7; D might be TRBD1 (6 bases). Germline lookup yields CDR1 SGHVS and CDR2 FQNEAQ. With 5 bases removed from V and 0 bases from J, the gap between germline ends came to 14 bases. This CDR3 spans 15 amino acids. CDR3 amino acids: CASSPSSRGSYEQYV. In DNA form, the CDR3 reads TGTGCCAGCAGCCCCTCCTCCAGGGGCTCCTACGAGCAGTACGTC.

This clonotype has just a few counts. The chain employs TRBV6-5 and TRBJ2-5; 10 nucleotides match TRBD2. V shed 2 bases and J 6 bases; nucleotides not matched to a gene: 6. Germline assignment: CDR1 MNHEY and CDR2 SVGAGI. The CDR3 is 15 residues long. DNA of the CDR3: TGTGCCAGCAGTTACGAGCGGGGGGGCCGACAGACCCAGTACTTC. As protein: CASSYERGGRQTQYF.

This clonotype was observed at least ten times. V gene TRBV20-1 combines with J gene TRBJ2-6; D call uncertain. Germline CDR1 and CDR2: DFQATT and SNEGSKA (reference sequence). V was cut by 4 bases and J by 0 bases, with 16 bases left in between. The CDR3 contains 17 residues. CDR3 region: CSATRGNTASGANVLTF. The CDR3 nucleotides read TGCAGTGCTACCCGCGGCAACACCGCCTCTGGGGCCAACGTCCTGACTTTC.

This clonotype was seen a handful of times. V gene TRBV9 combines with J gene TRBJ1-1; 7 bases fit TRBD1. V lost 1 base and J lost 3; bases outside the gene matches: 3. In germline, CDR1 is SGDLS, CDR2 YYNGEE. The CDR3 runs to 14 residues. This CDR3 is CASSVRGGDTEAFF. CDR3 nucleotide sequence: TGTGCCAGCAGCGTAAGAGGGGGCGACACTGAAGCTTTCTTT.

The chain joins TRBV6-2 or TRBV6-3 to TRBJ2-6; either TRBD1 or TRBD2 may fit D (5 bases each). The CDR3 is 17 amino acids. Germline CDR1 is MNHEY and CDR2 is SVGEGT. Between the trimmed V and J ends, which lost 2 bases and 0 bases, there was a span of 11 bases. CDR3 in amino acids: CASSYRGSSSGANVLTF. The CDR3 nucleotides are TGTGCCAGCAGTTACCGGGGCAGCAGCTCTGGGGCCAACGTCCTGACTTTC.

This clonotype was seen only a few times. This chain joins TRBV4-1 and TRBJ2-3, with D tentatively TRBD2 (7 bases). Germline V lookup: CDR1 MGHRA, CDR2 YSYEKL. V was shortened by 5 bases and J by 0 bases, with 18 bases between the two germline ends. The CDR3 length is 17 residues. For the CDR3, the DNA is TGCGCCAGCAGCGCATCCGGGGGGCGGGGGAGCACAGATACGCAGTATTTT. It specifies CASSASGGRGSTDTQYF.

This clonotype was seen a handful of times. The chain couples TRBV7-9 to TRBJ2-1, with D possibly matching TRBD2 (6 bases). The CDR3 consists of 13 residues. V lost 2 bases, J lost 9 bases, and 11 bases lay in between. Germline V gives CDR1 SEHNR, CDR2 FQNEAQ (reference sequence). In nucleotides, the CDR3 is TGTGCCAGCAGCTTAAAACTAGCAAGTGAGCAGTTCTTC. It is translated as CASSLKLASEQFF.

This clonotype was counted ten times or more. The rearrangement uses TRBV20-1 and TRBJ1-2; the match to TRBD1 covers 7 bases. Germline V CDR1 and CDR2: DFQATT, SNEGSKA (reference sequence). The CDR3 contains 14 residues. With V trimmed by 5 bases and J by 4 bases, 10 bases remained unmatched. CDR3 nucleotides: TGCAGTGCTCCTTCCGGGACAGACCTCTATGGCTACACCTTC. Protein sequence: CSAPSGTDLYGYTF.

This clonotype was detected a few times. This sequence joins TRBV6-2 or TRBV6-3 and TRBJ1-1; 8 positions match TRBD1. CDR1 and CDR2 from the germline V gene are MNHEY and SVGEGT. Unmatched junction bases numbered 8, after V lost 0 bases and J lost 2 bases. The CDR3 runs to 17 residues. CDR3 amino acids: CASSYSIGDRPNTEAFF. The DNA of the CDR3 is TGTGCCAGCAGTTACTCGATAGGGGACAGGCCAAACACTGAAGCTTTCTTT.

V and J are TRBV7-9 and TRBJ1-4, with 9 bases identical to TRBD1. Trimming removed 4 bases from V and 8 bases from J; junction bases left unmatched: 8. The germline V gene encodes CDR1 SEHNR and CDR2 FQNEAQ (reference sequence). The length of the CDR3 is 15 residues. The CDR3 region is CASSSPDRGEEKLFF. The CDR3 DNA sequence: TGTGCCAGCAGCTCCCCGGACAGGGGTGAAGAAAAACTGTTTTTT.

This clonotype has only a few counts. The V gene is TRBV20-1, the J gene TRBJ2-3; TRBD2 might be the D (6 bases). This CDR3 is 14 amino acids long. Germline V gene sequence: CDR1 DFQATT, CDR2 SNEGSKA (reference sequence). V was cut by 5 bases and J by 3 bases, with 15 bases left in between. The CDR3 here is CSASPWRETDTQYF. The CDR3 nucleotides read TGCAGTGCTTCCCCTTGGCGGGAAACAGATACGCAGTATTTT.

In this sample, this clonotype turned up a few times. The chain has TRBV4-3 and TRBJ1-6; D possibly corresponds to TRBD1 (6 bases). Germline values: CDR1 LGHNA, CDR2 YSLEER. The V gene lost 0 bases and the J gene lost 6 bases, with 15 bases spanning the gap. The CDR3 runs 17 residues. CDR3 nucleotide sequence: TGCGCCAGCAGCCAAGACAGGGGTCGAATCTGTAATTCACCCCTCCACTTT. Encoded protein: CASSQDRGRICNSPLHF.

The J gene is TRBJ2-7, the V gene TRBV25-1; the D gene is possibly TRBD1 (6 bases). The CDR3 has 13 amino acids. Germline-derived CDR1 and CDR2 are MGHDK and SYGVNS. Trimming removed 4 bases from V and 0 bases from J, with 7 bases in between. CDR3 DNA: TGTGCCAGCAGTGGGACAGCCTCCTACGAGCAGTACGTC. Amino acids: CASSGTASYEQYV.

The J gene is TRBJ1-5, the V gene TRBV19, with D possibly being TRBD1 (5 bases). CDR3 length equals 15 residues. Per the germline V gene, CDR1 is LNHDA and CDR2 is SQIVND (reference sequence). Trimming took off 1 base at V and 7 bases at J, with 14 bases between the two ends. The CDR3 DNA sequence: TGTGCCAGTAGTATAGTTCCTCTGGGGGGACAGCCCCAGCATTTT. It specifies CASSIVPLGGQPQHF.

The chain uses TRBV4-1 and TRBJ1-1; 7 nucleotides match TRBD1. Germline V gene sequence: CDR1 MGHRA, CDR2 YSYEKL. The length of the CDR3 is 14 residues. V shed 4 bases, J shed 1 base, and the junction held 3 bases outside the gene matches. CDR3: CASSPGQKNTEAFF. CDR3 in DNA: TGCGCCAGCAGCCCGGGACAGAAGAACACTGAAGCTTTCTTT.

The rearrangement uses TRBV5-6 and TRBJ2-7; possibly TRBD1 for D (5 bases). Per the germline V gene, CDR1 is SGHDT and CDR2 is YYEEEE. Between the trimmed V and J ends, which lost 5 bases and 2 bases, there was a span of 20 bases. This CDR3 is 16 amino acids long. CDR3 nucleotides: TGTGCCAGCAGTGCCTTCCGGCAGGGCGAGGCCTACGAGCAGTACTTC. Its translation is CASSAFRQGEAYEQYF.

This clonotype appeared a few times. The chain combines TRBV20-1 with TRBJ1-5; D unresolved. Trimming took 0 bases from V and 4 from J, leaving 10 bases between them. From germline, CDR1 is DFQATT and CDR2 SNEGSKA (reference sequence). CDR3 size: 14 residues. CDR3 region: CSARDGGENQPQHF. The CDR3 nucleotides are TGCAGTGCTAGAGATGGTGGCGAGAATCAGCCCCAGCATTTT.

The chain recombines TRBV7-9 with TRBJ1-1; 9 bases are a match to TRBD1. The V segment lost 8 bases and the J segment 3 bases; nucleotides outside the gene matches: 10. This CDR3 spans 15 amino acids. Per the germline V gene, CDR1 is SEHNR and CDR2 is FQNEAQ (reference sequence). The CDR3 loop is CASGTGPTGDTEAFF. CDR3 bases: TGTGCCAGCGGGACAGGGCCAACCGGAGACACTGAAGCTTTCTTT.

This chain connects TRBV5-1 to TRBJ1-2, with 7 nucleotides matching TRBD1. Trimming took 4 bases from V and 5 from J; bases not matched to a gene: 17. Germline lookup yields CDR1 SGHRS and CDR2 YFSETQ. The CDR3 covers 17 residues. The DNA for the CDR3 is TGCGCCAGCAGCCCAACTTTGACAGGGCCCAACCGGTATGGCTACACCTTC. Its protein is CASSPTLTGPNRYGYTF.

The rearrangement joins TRBV23-1 to TRBJ2-5, with 8 bases that match TRBD2. TRBV23-1 belongs to the ORF category, with a function that is uncertain. This CDR3 comprises 15 residues. With 4 bases clipped from V and 7 bases from J, the junction kept 11 bases outside the gene matches. CDR3 region: CASSPIWTSWGTQYF. Written as DNA, the CDR3 is TGCGCCAGCAGTCCTATCTGGACTAGCTGGGGGACCCAGTACTTC.

Only a few counts were recorded for this clonotype. The V and J genes are TRBV5-4 and TRBJ1-1, with D unclear. Germline CDR1 reads SGHNT; CDR2 reads YYREEE (reference sequence). This CDR3 has 13 amino acids. Trimming took off 2 bases at V and 3 bases at J, with 8 bases between the two ends. The CDR3 loop is CASSFGWDTEAFF. The DNA of the CDR3 is TGTGCCAGCAGCTTTGGGTGGGACACTGAAGCTTTCTTT.

The gene calls are TRBV7-2 and TRBJ2-1, with 9 nucleotides matching TRBD2. Germline assignment: CDR1 SGHTA and CDR2 FQGNSA. V lost 5 bases and J lost 3; bases outside the gene matches: 5. The CDR3 has 15 amino acids. The CDR3: CASSTIAGDYNEQFF. The DNA for the CDR3 is TGTGCCAGCAGCACTATAGCGGGGGACTACAATGAGCAGTTCTTC.

The chain uses TRBV2 and TRBJ2-7; maybe TRBD2 (5 bases). Looked up from germline, CDR1 is SNHLY and CDR2 is FYNNEI. The CDR3 runs 15 residues. Trimming removed 5 bases at V and 1 base at J, with 15 bases between. The CDR3 region is CASSINRPGSYEQYF. The DNA for the CDR3 is TGTGCCAGCAGTATAAATCGGCCGGGATCCTACGAGCAGTACTTC.

In its sample, this clonotype was seen many times. The genes are TRBV20-1 and TRBJ2-6; TRBD1 agrees at 8 bases. In germline, CDR1 is DFQATT, CDR2 SNEGSKA (reference sequence). Trimming took 6 bases from V and 0 from J; bases not matched to a gene: 7. The CDR3 is 16 amino acids. CDR3 region: CSAKDREPSGANVLTF. The CDR3 DNA reads TGCAGTGCGAAGGACAGGGAACCCTCTGGGGCCAACGTCCTGACTTTC.

The chain employs TRBV20-1 and TRBJ2-7; TRBD2 might be the D (5 bases). V was shortened by 3 bases and J by 6 bases, with 12 bases between the two germline ends. There are 12 residues in the CDR3. Germline V CDR1 and CDR2: DFQATT, SNEGSKA (reference sequence). This CDR3 reads CSASRSGSEQYV. The CDR3 region has the DNA TGCAGTGCTAGCAGGTCTGGGAGCGAGCAGTACGTC.

J is TRBJ1-2 and V is TRBV6-2 or TRBV6-3; no reliable D call. The germline V gene encodes CDR1 MNHEY and CDR2 SVGEGT. The V end lost 5 bases, the J end lost 8 bases, and 15 bases lay between the germline ends. The CDR3 runs 13 residues. The CDR3 coding sequence is TGTGCCAGCAGTGACGGTCTCATCGGGGGCTACACCTTC. Its translation is CASSDGLIGGYTF.

This clonotype showed up just a few times. The chain couples TRBV6-1 to TRBJ2-3; 16 bases are a match to TRBD2. Germline V gives CDR1 MNHNS, CDR2 SASEGT. The ends lost 8 bases at V and 4 bases at J; junction bases unmatched: 0. The CDR3 has 14 amino acids. CDR3 bases: TGTGCCAGCGGGACTAGCGGGGGGGCAGATACGCAGTATTTT. Amino acid sequence: CASGTSGGADTQYF.